The rows below give T cell receptor beta chains drawn from one sample of a study of Tregs in tolerant kidney transplant recipients. Generated by immunoSEQ multiplex PCR, the TCRdb table keeps only in-frame clones and is missing some. Of about 21,000 clones listed, over 75% are singletons. The input for sequencing was CD8+ T cells from blood (PBMCs), taken 6 months after the transplant. All receptors derive from a human patient who received a combined kidney and bone marrow transplant. Some T cells may originate from the graft donor. Each CDR3 is given with its conserved first and last residue. The D gene is left open where the match is weak. For some rows the clone size is stated as once, few or many, or as a class when expanded; others skip it.

d_gene: TRBD1
abundance: .
j_gene: TRBJ2-2
v_gene: TRBV12-5
CDR3nt: TGTGCTAGTAGGACAGGGACGAACACCGGGGAGCTGTTTTTT
CDR3aa: CASRTGTNTGELFF

d_gene: .
abundance: .
j_gene: TRBJ2-1
v_gene: TRBV19
CDR3nt: TGTGCCAGTAGTATCGCGACAGCTTACAATGAGCAGTTCTTC
CDR3aa: CASSIATAYNEQFF

d_gene: .
abundance: .
j_gene: TRBJ2-6
v_gene: TRBV7-6
CDR3nt: TGTGCCAGCAGCTTATTCCCCAGGGGCCCCTCTGGGGCCAACGTCCTGACTTTC
CDR3aa: CASSLFPRGPSGANVLTF

d_gene: TRBD2
abundance: .
j_gene: TRBJ2-2
v_gene: TRBV9
CDR3nt: TGTGCCAGCTGCACCCCCTTTTCCAGCGGGGGCTGCGGGGCAACCGGGGAGCTGTTTTTT
CDR3aa: CASCTPFSSGGCGATGELFF

d_gene: TRBD1
abundance: .
j_gene: TRBJ1-4
v_gene: TRBV9
CDR3nt: TGTGCCAGCAGCGCCGGGACAGGGAATGAAAAACTGTTTTTT
CDR3aa: CASSAGTGNEKLFF

d_gene: TRBD2
abundance: .
j_gene: TRBJ2-1
v_gene: TRBV4-3
CDR3nt: TGCGCCAGCAGCCAAGATCGGGGGGGTGAGCAGTTCTTC
CDR3aa: CASSQDRGGEQFF

d_gene: .
abundance: .
j_gene: TRBJ2-7
v_gene: TRBV7-9
CDR3nt: TGTGCCAGCAGCTTTTCGTATGTGGTGCGATCCGGCGAGCAGTACTTC
CDR3aa: CASSFSYVVRSGEQYF

d_gene: TRBD1
abundance: .
j_gene: TRBJ2-6
v_gene: TRBV19
CDR3nt: TGTGCCAGTAGTCAGGGGGCCTGGGCCAACGTCCTGACTTTC
CDR3aa: CASSQGAWANVLTF

d_gene: TRBD1
abundance: .
j_gene: TRBJ2-7
v_gene: TRBV7-6
CDR3nt: TGTGCCAGCAGCTTAGGACAGGGGCGACACGAGCAGTACTTC
CDR3aa: CASSLGQGRHEQYF

d_gene: TRBD2
abundance: .
j_gene: TRBJ2-5
v_gene: TRBV30
CDR3nt: TGTGCCTGGAGTGTACTCGGGGGGGCCGGGGAGACCCAGTACTTC
CDR3aa: CAWSVLGGAGETQYF

d_gene: .
abundance: .
j_gene: TRBJ2-5
v_gene: TRBV19
CDR3nt: TGTGCCAGTAGTATAGGACTAGAGACCCAGTACTTC
CDR3aa: CASSIGLETQYF

d_gene: TRBD2
abundance: once
j_gene: TRBJ2-7
v_gene: TRBV7-8
CDR3nt: TGTGCCAGCAGTAATAGCGGGAGTAGCTACGAGCAGTACTTC
CDR3aa: CASSNSGSSYEQYF

d_gene: TRBD1
abundance: .
j_gene: TRBJ1-5
v_gene: TRBV27
CDR3nt: TGTGCCACCCACAGGGGGGATCAGCCCCAGCATTTT
CDR3aa: CATHRGDQPQHF

d_gene: .
abundance: .
j_gene: TRBJ2-3
v_gene: TRBV6-5
CDR3nt: TGTGCCAGCAGTTACCACATACAGGGGACTACAGATACGCAGTATTTT
CDR3aa: CASSYHIQGTTDTQYF

d_gene: TRBD1
abundance: .
j_gene: TRBJ1-1
v_gene: TRBV27
CDR3nt: TGTGCCAGCAGTTTGGGACAGGGTTTATCTGAAGCTTTCTTT
CDR3aa: CASSLGQGLSEAFF

d_gene: .
abundance: once
j_gene: TRBJ2-1
v_gene: TRBV4-1
CDR3nt: TGCGCCAGCAGCCACAGAGGACAGAAGTCCTACAATGAGCAGTTCTTC
CDR3aa: CASSHRGQKSYNEQFF